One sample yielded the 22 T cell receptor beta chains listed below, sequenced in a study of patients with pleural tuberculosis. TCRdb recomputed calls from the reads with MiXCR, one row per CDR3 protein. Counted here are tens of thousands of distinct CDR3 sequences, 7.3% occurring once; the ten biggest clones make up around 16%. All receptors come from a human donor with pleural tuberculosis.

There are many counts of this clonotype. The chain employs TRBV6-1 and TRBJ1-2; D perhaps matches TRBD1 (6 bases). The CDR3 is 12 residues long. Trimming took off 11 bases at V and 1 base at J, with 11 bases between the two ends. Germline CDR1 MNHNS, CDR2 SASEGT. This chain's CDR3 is CAGGGGNYGYTF. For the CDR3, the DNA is TGTGCCGGAGGGGGGGGTAACTATGGCTACACCTTC.

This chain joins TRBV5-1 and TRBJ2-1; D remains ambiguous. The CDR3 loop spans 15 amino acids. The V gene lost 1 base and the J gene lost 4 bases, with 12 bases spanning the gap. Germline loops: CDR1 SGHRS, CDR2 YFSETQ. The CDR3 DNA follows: TGCGCCAGCAGCTTGATGTCATTTGGTTACAATGAGCAGTTCTTC. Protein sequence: CASSLMSFGYNEQFF.

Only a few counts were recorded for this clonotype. The CDR3 nucleotides are TGTGCCAGCAGCTTGACCGGGCCTGGCTACACCTTC. Its translation: CASSLTGPGYTF. V is TRBV5-6 and J is TRBJ1-2, with D unresolved. Trimming took off 1 base at V and 7 bases at J, with 8 bases between the two ends. This CDR3 comprises 12 residues. Per germline, CDR1 SGHDT and CDR2 YYEEEE.

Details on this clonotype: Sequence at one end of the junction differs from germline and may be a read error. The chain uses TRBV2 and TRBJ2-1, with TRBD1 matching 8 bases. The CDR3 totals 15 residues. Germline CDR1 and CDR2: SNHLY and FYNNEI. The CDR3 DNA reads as TGTGTCAGCAGGAACTCTGACAGGGGCTACAATGAGCAGTTCTTC. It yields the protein CVSRNSDRGYNEQFF.

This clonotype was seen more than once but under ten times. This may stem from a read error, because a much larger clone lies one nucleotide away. DNA of the CDR3: TGTGCCACCAGCGGAGATATCGGTCTGAAAACCTTC. Protein sequence: CATSGDIGLKTF. The chain recombines TRBV15 with TRBJ1-2; D is unclear. CDR1 is LNHNV and CDR2 is YYDKDF in the germline V gene (reference sequence). The CDR3 has 12 amino acids.

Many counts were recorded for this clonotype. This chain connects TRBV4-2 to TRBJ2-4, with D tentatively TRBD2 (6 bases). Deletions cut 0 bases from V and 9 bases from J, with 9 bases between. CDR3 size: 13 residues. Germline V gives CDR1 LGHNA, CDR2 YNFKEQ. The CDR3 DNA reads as TGTGCCAGCAGCCAAGATGTGGGGGGCATTCAGTACTTC. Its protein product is CASSQDVGGIQYF.

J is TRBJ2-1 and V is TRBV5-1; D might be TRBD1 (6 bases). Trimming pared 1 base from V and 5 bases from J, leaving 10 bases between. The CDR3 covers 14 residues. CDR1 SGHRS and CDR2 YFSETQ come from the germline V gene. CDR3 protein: CASSLTGNHNEQFF. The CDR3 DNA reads TGCGCCAGCAGCTTGACAGGGAATCACAATGAGCAGTTCTTC.

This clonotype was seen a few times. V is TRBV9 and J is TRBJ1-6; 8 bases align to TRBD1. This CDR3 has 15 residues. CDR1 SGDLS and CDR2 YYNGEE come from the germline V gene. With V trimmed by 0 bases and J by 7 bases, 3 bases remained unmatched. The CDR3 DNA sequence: TGTGCCAGCAGCGTAGAGGGACAGGCGAATTCACCCCTCCACTTT. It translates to CASSVEGQANSPLHF.

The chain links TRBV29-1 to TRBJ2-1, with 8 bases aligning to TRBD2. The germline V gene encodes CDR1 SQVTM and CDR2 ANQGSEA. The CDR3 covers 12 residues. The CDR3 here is CSGLAGNNEQFF. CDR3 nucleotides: TGCAGTGGGTTAGCGGGGAACAATGAGCAGTTCTTC.

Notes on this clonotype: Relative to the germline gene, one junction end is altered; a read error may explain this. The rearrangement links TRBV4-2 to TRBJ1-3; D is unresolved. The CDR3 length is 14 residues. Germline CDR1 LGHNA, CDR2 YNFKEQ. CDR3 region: CVSGPKEGGNTIYF. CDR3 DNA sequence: TGTGTCAGCGGGCCGAAGGAAGGTGGAAACACCATATATTTT.

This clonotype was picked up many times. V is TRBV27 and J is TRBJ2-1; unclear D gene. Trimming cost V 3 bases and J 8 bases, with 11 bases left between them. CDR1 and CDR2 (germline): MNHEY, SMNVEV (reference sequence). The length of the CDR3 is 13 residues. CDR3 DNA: TGTGCCAGCAGTTTCGTGGCCAAACATGAGCAGTTCTTC. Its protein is CASSFVAKHEQFF.

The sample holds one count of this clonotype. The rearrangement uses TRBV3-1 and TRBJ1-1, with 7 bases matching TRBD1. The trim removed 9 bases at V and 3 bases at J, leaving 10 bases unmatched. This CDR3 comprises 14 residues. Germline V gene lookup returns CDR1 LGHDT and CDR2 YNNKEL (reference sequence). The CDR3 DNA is TGTGCCAGAAGTCCCAACAGGGGAGACACTGAAGCTTTCTTT. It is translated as CARSPNRGDTEAFF. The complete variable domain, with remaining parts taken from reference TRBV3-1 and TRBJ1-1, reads DTAVSQTPKYLVTQMGNDKSIKCEQNLGHDTMYWYKQDSKKFLKIMFSYNNKELIINETVPNRFSPKSPDKAHLNLHINSLELGDSAVYFCARSPNRGDTEAFFGQGTRLTVV.

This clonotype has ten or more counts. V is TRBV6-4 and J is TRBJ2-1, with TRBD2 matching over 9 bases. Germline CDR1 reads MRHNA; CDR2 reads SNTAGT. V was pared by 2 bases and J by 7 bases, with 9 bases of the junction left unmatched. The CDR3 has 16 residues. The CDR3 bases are TGTGCCAGCAGTGACAGAGGAGCGGGAGGTGGTAATGAGCAGTTCTTC. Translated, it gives CASSDRGAGGGNEQFF.

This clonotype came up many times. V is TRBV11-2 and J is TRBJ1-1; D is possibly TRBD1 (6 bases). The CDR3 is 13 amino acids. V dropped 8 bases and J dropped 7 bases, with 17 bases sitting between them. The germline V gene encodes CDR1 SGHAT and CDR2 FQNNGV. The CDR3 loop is CASGPPGDGEAFF. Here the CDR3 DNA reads TGTGCCAGCGGCCCGCCAGGGGATGGTGAAGCTTTCTTT. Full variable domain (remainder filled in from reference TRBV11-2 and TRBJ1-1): EAGVAQSPRYKIIEKRQSVAFWCNPISGHATLYWYQQILGQGPKLLIQFQNNGVVDDSQLPKDRFSAERLKGVDSTLKIQPAKLEDSAVYLCASGPPGDGEAFFGQGTRLTVV.

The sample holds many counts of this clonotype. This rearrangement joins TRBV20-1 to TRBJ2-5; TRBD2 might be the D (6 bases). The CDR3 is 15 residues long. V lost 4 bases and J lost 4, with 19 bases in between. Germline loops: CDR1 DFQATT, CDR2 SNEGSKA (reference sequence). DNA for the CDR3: TGCAGTGCTAAAGAGAGGGGACTCCTATCAGAGACCCAGTACTTC. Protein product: CSAKERGLLSETQYF.

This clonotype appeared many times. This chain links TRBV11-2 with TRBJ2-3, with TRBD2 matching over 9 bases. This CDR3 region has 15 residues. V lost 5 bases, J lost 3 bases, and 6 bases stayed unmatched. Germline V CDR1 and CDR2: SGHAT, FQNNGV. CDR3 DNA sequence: TGTGCCAGCAGCACGGGACTAGCCCTGACAGATACGCAGTATTTT. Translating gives CASSTGLALTDTQYF. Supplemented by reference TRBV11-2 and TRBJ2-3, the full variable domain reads EAGVAQSPRYKIIEKRQSVAFWCNPISGHATLYWYQQILGQGPKLLIQFQNNGVVDDSQLPKDRFSAERLKGVDSTLKIQPAKLEDSAVYLCASSTGLALTDTQYFGPGTRLTVL.

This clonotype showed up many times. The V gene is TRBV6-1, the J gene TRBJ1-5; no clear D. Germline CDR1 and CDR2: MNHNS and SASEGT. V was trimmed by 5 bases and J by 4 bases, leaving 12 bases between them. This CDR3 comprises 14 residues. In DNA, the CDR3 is TGTGCCAGCAGTAGACGCCTGGGGAATCAGCCCCAGCATTTT. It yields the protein CASSRRLGNQPQHF.

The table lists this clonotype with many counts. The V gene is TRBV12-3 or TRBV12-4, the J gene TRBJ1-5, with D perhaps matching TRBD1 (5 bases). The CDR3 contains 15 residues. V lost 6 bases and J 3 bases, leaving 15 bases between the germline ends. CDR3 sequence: CASSLNDRFNQPQHF. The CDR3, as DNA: TGTGCCAGCAGCCTTAACGACAGATTCAATCAGCCCCAGCATTTT.

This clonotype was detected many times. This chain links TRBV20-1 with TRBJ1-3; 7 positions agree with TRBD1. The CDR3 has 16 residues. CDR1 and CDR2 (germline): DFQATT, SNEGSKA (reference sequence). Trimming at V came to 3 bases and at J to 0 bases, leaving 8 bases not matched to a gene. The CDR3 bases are TGCAGTGCTAGTTCTCAGACAGGGATCTCTGGAAACACCATATATTTT. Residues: CSASSQTGISGNTIYF.

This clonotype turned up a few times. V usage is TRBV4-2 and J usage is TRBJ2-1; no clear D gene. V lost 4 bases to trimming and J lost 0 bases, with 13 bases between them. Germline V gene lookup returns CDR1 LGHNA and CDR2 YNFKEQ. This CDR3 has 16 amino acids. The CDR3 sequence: CASSPLLGSSYNEQFF. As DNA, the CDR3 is TGTGCCAGCAGCCCGCTTCTCGGTAGCTCCTACAATGAGCAGTTCTTC.

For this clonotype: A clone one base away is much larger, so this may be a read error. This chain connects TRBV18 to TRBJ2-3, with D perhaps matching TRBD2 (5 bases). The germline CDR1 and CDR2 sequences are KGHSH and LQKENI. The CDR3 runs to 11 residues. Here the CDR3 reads CASSPGGTRYF. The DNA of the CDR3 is TGTGCCAGCTCACCAGGAGGTACGCGGTATTTT.

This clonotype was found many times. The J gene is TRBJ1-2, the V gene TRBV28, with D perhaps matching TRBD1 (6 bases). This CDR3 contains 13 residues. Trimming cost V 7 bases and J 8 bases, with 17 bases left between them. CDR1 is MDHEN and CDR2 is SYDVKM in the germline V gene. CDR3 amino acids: CASISTRGDGYTF. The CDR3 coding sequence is TGTGCCAGCATCTCCACTAGGGGGGACGGCTACACCTTC.